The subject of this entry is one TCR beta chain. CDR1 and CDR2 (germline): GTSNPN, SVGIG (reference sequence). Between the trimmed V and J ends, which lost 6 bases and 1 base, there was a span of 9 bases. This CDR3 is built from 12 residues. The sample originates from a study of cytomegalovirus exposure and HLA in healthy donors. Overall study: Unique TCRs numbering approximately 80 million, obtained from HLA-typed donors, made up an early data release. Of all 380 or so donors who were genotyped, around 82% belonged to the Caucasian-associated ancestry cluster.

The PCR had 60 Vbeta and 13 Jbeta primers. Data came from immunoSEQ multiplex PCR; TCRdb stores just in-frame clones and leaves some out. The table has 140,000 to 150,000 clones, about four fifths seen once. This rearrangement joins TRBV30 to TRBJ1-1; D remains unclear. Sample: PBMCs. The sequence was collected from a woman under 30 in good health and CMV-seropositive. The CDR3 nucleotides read TGTGCCTGCCGCCCAGGGAACACTGAAGCTTTCTTT. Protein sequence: CACRPGNTEAFF.